These T cell receptor beta chains were read from a single sample in a study of post-analysis software for immune sequencing data. TCRdb redid the calling of the PCR reads with MiXCR, one entry per CDR3 protein. Among around 500,000 distinct CDR3 sequences listed, around a third were seen once. Sequenced: blood. The receptors originated from a girl aged 2-17 years with multiple sclerosis. Each CDR3 is given with its conserved first and last residue. The order of the fields is clone size, V gene, D gene, J gene, CDR3 protein, CDR3 DNA. D genes are given only for firm matches. Clone size appears in some rows only: once, few, many, or a class for an expanded clone.

>NA|TRBV5-1|NA|TRBJ2-7
CASSRQNSYEQYF
TGCGCCAGCAGCAGGCAGAATTCCTACGAGCAGTACTTC
>few|TRBV4-2|TRBD1|TRBJ1-1
CASSRQTGSNTEAFF
TGTGCCAGCAGCCGACAGACAGGGTCGAACACTGAAGCTTTCTTT
>NA|TRBV10-3|TRBD2|TRBJ2-1
CAPRGGGEQFF
TGTGCCCCTCGGGGGGGAGGCGAGCAGTTCTTC
>few|TRBV5-1|TRBD2|TRBJ2-1
CASSLVSGGFNEQFF
TGCGCCAGCAGCTTGGTGAGCGGGGGGTTCAATGAGCAGTTCTTC
>NA|TRBV27|NA|TRBJ2-6
CASSSPGFSGANALTF
TGTGCCAGCAGTTCTCCAGGGTTCTCTGGGGCCAACGCCCTGACTTTC
>NA|TRBV20-1|NA|TRBJ2-4
CSARVVRGDQYF
TGCAGTGCTAGAGTTGTGCGCGGGGATCAGTACTTC
>few|TRBV7-2|TRBD2|TRBJ2-3
CASSLWTSGVRRDTQYF
TGTGCCAGCAGCTTATGGACTAGCGGGGTGAGGAGAGATACGCAGTATTTT
>NA|TRBV6-5|NA|TRBJ2-1
CASSYGLLNEQFF
TGTGCCAGCAGTTATGGACTCCTCAATGAGCAGTTCTTC
>NA|TRBV7-2|NA|TRBJ2-5
CASSFTPGGETQYF
TGTGCCAGCAGCTTCACGCCCGGCGGAGAGACCCAGTACTTC
>NA|TRBV19|NA|TRBJ2-6
CASTPQISGANVLTF
TGTGCCAGTACCCCACAGATATCTGGGGCCAACGTCCTGACTTTC
>NA|TRBV20-1|NA|TRBJ1-5
CSARPSQGSNQPQHF
TGCAGTGCTAGACCCTCTCAGGGGTCAAATCAGCCCCAGCATTTT
>many|TRBV29-1|TRBD2|TRBJ2-1
CSSLLGGYNEQFF
TGCAGCTCCCTGCTGGGGGGGTACAATGAGCAGTTCTTC
>NA|TRBV6-1|NA|TRBJ1-4
CASSERGGAANEKLFF
TGTGCCAGCAGTGAAAGAGGAGGGGCAGCTAATGAAAAACTGTTTTTT
>few|TRBV27|NA|TRBJ1-1
CASSFRGTEAFF
TGTGCCAGCAGTTTCCGCGGAACTGAAGCTTTCTTT